Sequencing of this TCR beta chain was carried out in a study of blood T cell repertoires in COVID-19. Sequencing was performed with immunoSEQ multiplex PCR; in TCRdb, only in-frame clones are kept and a portion is missing. The table lists over 150,000 clones, approximately 89% of them singletons. The specimen sequenced was PBMCs or T cells enriched from blood (not recorded which). The source is a man between 35 and 55 years old who had recovered from COVID-19.

In nucleotides, the CDR3 is TGCAGTGCCTCCCCAGGGGCCGAAGCTTTCTTT. Protein: CSASPGAEAFF. The chain employs TRBV20-1 and TRBJ1-1; D may be TRBD1 (6 bases). From germline, CDR1 is DFQATT and CDR2 SNEGSKA (reference sequence). The CDR3 has 11 residues. V dropped 6 bases and J dropped 8 bases, with 13 bases sitting between them.